What follows describes a single T cell receptor (beta chain). This clone's antigen is unknown. The sample holds no much larger clone one base away, and base qualities are not on file. The library was generated by the immunoSEQ multiplex PCR assay. For the multiplex PCR, a mixture combining 60 forward primers for TCR Vbeta segments and 13 reverse primers for TCR Jbeta segments was used. The CDR3 region of rearranged TCR beta genes was amplified from genomic DNA by a multiplex PCR assay. The amplified TCR beta libraries were sequenced on the Illumina HiSeq System as 87-base-pair reads. From the authors' description of their analysis: Across the 666 repertoires, a later analysis counted roughly 77 million unique TCR beta chains, roughly 11 million of which were shared by at least two donors. Raw reads were error-corrected and collapsed into unique sequences with a nearest-neighbor algorithm that merged closely related sequences to remove PCR and sequencing errors. CDR3 sequences were aligned to IMGT reference sequences to assign V, D and J gene segments. For a sequence to be retained, a match of at least six nucleotides was required to both a V gene segment and a J gene segment. Rearrangements were called productive when the CDR3 lacked stop codons and stayed in frame with V and J; all others were non-productive. Following IMGT convention, CDR3 was defined as the stretch from the second conserved V-encoded cysteine to the conserved J-encoded phenylalanine. In an earlier analysis of approximately 500 of the donors, sequences lacking an unambiguous match to a single V gene segment were excluded. In an earlier analysis of about 590 of the donors, a V segment was called functional when productive rearrangements were above 56.7%, and segregating when the standard deviation between donors exceeded 5%. A statistical classification framework was built to diagnose cytomegalovirus status from the catalog of TCR beta chain sequences. A later analysis assigned V and J genes by comparing TCR nucleotide sequences with IMGT/GENE-DB human TR gene sequences. The TCRdist pipeline was used in a later analysis to assign CDR3 sequences and most-parsimonious VDJ recombination scenarios. A later analysis defined each TCR beta chain by its CDR3 amino acid sequence plus V-gene family, and excluded reads lacking a unique V-gene family. A later analysis removed several hundred highly shared, low-generation-probability nucleotide sequences to deal with suspected cross-contamination and a sequencing artifact. For each public chain, a later analysis derived a clonal expansion index from normalized ranks of inferred template counts within each repertoire. A later analysis computed generation probabilities with a VDJ recombination model fitted to out-of-frame rearrangements, and checked the results against IGoR. Hypergeometric tests were used in a later analysis to score TCR-TCR, TCR-HLA and TCR-CMV co-occurrence, with a repertoire-size bias correction applied to the TCR pairs. False discovery rates were estimated in a later analysis by permuting HLA or CMV assignments 20 times. A later analysis grouped co-occurring TCRs with DBSCAN, adding TCRdist sequence similarity when clustering within HLA-allele-positive subsets. Repertoires with fewer than 30,000 or more than 120,000 public chains were left out of co-occurrence clustering, as were about five repertoires with anomalous nucleotide sharing. The source is immuneACCESS, and TCRdb retained only in-frame sequences with V and J called. Part of the clones is not carried over; for the studies checked, unresolved V genes explain less than half of this, and the remainder is unexplained. The V and J calls and the clone size are those of that table, but D and trimming were determined from the DNA. This sample has roughly 120,000 clones in its table, and 70% of those were observed once. The ten largest clones take up roughly 8.4% of the sample.

The cohort comprised around 690 healthy bone marrow donors. All cohort members were sampled while nominally healthy, although unrecorded immune exposures were likely present. The donor tested CMV seropositive, placing the donor among the 250 to 350 seropositive members of the cohort. Each donor provided a peripheral blood sample, and peripheral blood mononuclear cells were used for TCR beta sequencing. Genomic DNA extraction from the blood cell samples was performed with the Qiagen DNeasy Blood Extraction Kit. From cysteine to phenylalanine, the CDR3 is 14 amino acids long. Only CDR3 DNA remains: 42 bases, in frame from the first base. From a lookup of the germline V gene, CDR1 and CDR2 are MDHEN and SYDVKM. After removal of 7 bases from V and 4 bases from J, the junction retains 6 bases not matched to a gene. These data originate in a study of cytomegalovirus exposure and HLA in healthy donors (dated by TCRdb to about 2017). For context, the study as a whole: An earlier analysis of 587 of the donors reported approximately 300 Gb of sequence data and some 110 million unique TCR beta sequences obtained from roughly 170 million T cells. An early release that covered fewer than 750 HLA-typed donors contained approximately 290 gigabases of sequencing data and roughly 84 million unique TCR sequences. Among the roughly 400 genotyped donors, approximately 76% belonged to the genetic ancestry cluster associated with self-reported Caucasian donors. The aim of the study was to test whether cataloging public T cell receptors could identify signatures of past pathogen exposure. The T cell repertoires of some 670 subjects were profiled by immunosequencing and related to cytomegalovirus serostatus. Besides the first cohort of 666 subjects, a separate validation cohort made up of over 95 different subjects was used. To predict cytomegalovirus infection status, the study combined high-throughput TCR immunosequencing, statistical association of individual TCRs with disease status, and machine learning. A later analysis re-examined previously published TCR beta repertoires from about 700 donors and added high-resolution HLA genotyping to investigate patterns of TCR occurrence. The later analysis used no new phenotypic data to find candidate immune exposures, relying instead on TCR beta sequences and their occurrence across donors. An earlier analysis of several hundred of the donors used high-throughput TCR beta sequencing to judge whether each TCR beta V gene segment behaved as functional or pseudogenic. Donor age, sex, ethnicity and CMV serostatus were collected together with the repertoire data. In a later genetic analysis, genome-wide SNP genotypes for about 60% of the 666 donors were used, and that subset was treated as a discovery cohort. Every repertoire in the discovery cohort had been generated on one and the same sequencing platform. Class I and class II HLA loci were covered by the typing at four-digit resolution. Typing coverage differed by locus: A, B, C, DRB1 and DQB1 were typed in roughly 629-630 donors, DQA1 in roughly 500, DPA1 in 600 to 610, and DPB1 in around 440. Roughly five DR-DQ haplotypes were handled as single units for association and clustering because linkage in the cohort was strong. Across some 400 genotyped donors of the cohort, an average of roughly 230,000 unique TCR beta nucleotide sequences per donor were sequenced, and roughly a sixth of those sequences were non-productive. What the authors observed across the whole study: Assigning TCR associations to individual alleles was difficult when HLA alleles, especially DR and DQ, strongly co-occurred. The authors suggested that the approach could potentially be extended to other disease states and immunological phenotypes. Because counts were too low, 15 to 20 rarely observed V segments, including chromosome 9 orphons, were excluded from the earlier analysis of some 540 of the donors. A further reported finding was that TCR beta sequences accurately predicted the HLA-A and HLA-B alleles for most subjects in the first cohort. This cohort had only TCR beta chains sequenced, and the lack of alpha or paired-chain data limited which features could be detected. Sequencing depth was assumed to be roughly uniform across donors in the presence/absence analyses, though that assumption may not hold. In vitro tests confirmed that three of the cytomegalovirus-associated TCR beta chains recognize cytomegalovirus antigens. Because the 87-base-pair reads could not distinguish some IMGT-functional V segments, including TRBV6-2 and TRBV6-3, those segments were excluded. In a later analysis, more than 15,000 TCR beta sequences were associated with specific HLA alleles at a false discovery rate of 0.05. Because HLA typing was missing for some donors at each locus, association tests included only the typed subset. In a later analysis, most CMV-associated TCR beta chains were found to appear HLA-restricted, with HLA associations seemingly driven largely by CMV exposure. A later genetic analysis reported fewer N-insertions in productive TCRs among donors in an Asian-associated ancestry cluster than the roughly 700-donor mean. A cluster of highly shared sequence variants was judged likely to be a technical artifact of the sequencing pipeline. While some public TCRs were present in many individuals, most TCR sequences turned up only very rarely across donors. The only immune exposure information available for the cohort was CMV serostatus. According to a later analysis, parvovirus B19, influenza, CMV and Epstein-Barr virus appeared linked to several top co-occurrence clusters. Compared with equally common non-associated chains, HLA-associated TCR beta chains in a later analysis were more clonally expanded and had lower generation probabilities. Linkage disequilibrium might explain the correlated functional status among segregating V segments, but an unknown experimental factor could not be excluded. The classifier was reported to diagnose cytomegalovirus status with high specificity and sensitivity in both the original cohort and the validation cohort. In an earlier analysis of under 600 of the donors, most TCR beta V segments were observed in productive rearrangements about 87% or about 30% of the time, broadly matching IMGT annotations. According to a later analysis, TCR association rates differed among HLA loci, with DRB1 alleles showing the most associated TCRs and HLA-C alleles showing the fewest. An association between a missense DCLRE1C variant and V-gene and J-gene trimming of TCR beta chains was found in a later genetic analysis and replicated in an independent cohort. A total of around 150 TCR beta chains were listed by the study as associated with cytomegalovirus.

Specimen: PBMCs. This receptor chain uses TRBV28 and TRBJ1-2, with TRBD1 identical over 10 junction bases. The source is a man aged 25 to 40 in good health and CMV-seropositive. Here the CDR3 is given as CASTTGDRGYGYTF. The nucleotide sequence reads TGTGCCAGCACCACCGGGGACAGGGGCTATGGCTACACCTTC.